This T cell receptor (beta chain) was captured in a study of blood T cells in healthy people across ages. It was with a sample-barcoded 5' primer and a J-beta primer mix that a second PCR of roughly 7 to 12 cycles was run. Each cDNA molecule, via a template-switch adaptor with 12 random nucleotides, was tagged. TCRdb reprocessed the 5' RACE reads with MiXCR, giving one entry per CDR3 protein. Of 1.5 million to 2 million distinct CDR3 sequences in the sample, almost 35% were seen once. CDR1 is SNHLY, CDR2 FYNNEI, per germline. The CDR3 is 14 amino acids. The ends lost 5 bases at V and 10 bases at J; junction bases unmatched: 12. Study conclusions and caveats: Considered underestimates were the diversity estimates obtained from one million T cells. There was no known CMV status for donors, so expanded clonotype changes were possibly confounded.

This clonotype has more than one count but fewer than ten. Its antigen is undetermined. This TCR derives from a woman aged 25 to 39 in good health. The chain couples TRBV2 to TRBJ2-7, with 9 positions matching TRBD1. Sequences were obtained from blood. CDR3 sequence (DNA): TGTGCCAGCAGTCCCGGGACAGGGCTCCAGGCCCAGTACTTC. It specifies CASSPGTGLQAQYF. Variable domain in full (rest from reference TRBV2 and TRBJ2-7): EPEVTQTPSHQVTQMGQEVILRCVPISNHLYFYWYRQILGQKVEFLVSFYNNEISEKSEIFDDQFSVERPDGSNFTLKIRSTKLEDSAMYFCASSPGTGLQAQYFGPGTRLTVT.